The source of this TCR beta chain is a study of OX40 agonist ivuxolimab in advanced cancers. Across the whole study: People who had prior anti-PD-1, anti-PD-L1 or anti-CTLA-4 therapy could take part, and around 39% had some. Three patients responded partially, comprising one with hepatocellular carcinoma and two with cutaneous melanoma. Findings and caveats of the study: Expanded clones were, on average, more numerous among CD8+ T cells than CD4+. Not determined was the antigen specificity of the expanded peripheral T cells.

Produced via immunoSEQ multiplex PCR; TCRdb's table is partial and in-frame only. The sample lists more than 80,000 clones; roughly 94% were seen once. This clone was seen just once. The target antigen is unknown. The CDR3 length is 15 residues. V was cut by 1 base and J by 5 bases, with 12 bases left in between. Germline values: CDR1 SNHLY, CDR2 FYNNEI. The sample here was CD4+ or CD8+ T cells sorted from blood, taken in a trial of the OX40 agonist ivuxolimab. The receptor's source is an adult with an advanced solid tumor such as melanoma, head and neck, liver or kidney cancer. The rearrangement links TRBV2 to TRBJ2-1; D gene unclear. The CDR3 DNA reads TGTGCCAGCAGTGAAGGGCCTGGACCCGACAATGAGCAGTTCTTC. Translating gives CASSEGPGPDNEQFF.